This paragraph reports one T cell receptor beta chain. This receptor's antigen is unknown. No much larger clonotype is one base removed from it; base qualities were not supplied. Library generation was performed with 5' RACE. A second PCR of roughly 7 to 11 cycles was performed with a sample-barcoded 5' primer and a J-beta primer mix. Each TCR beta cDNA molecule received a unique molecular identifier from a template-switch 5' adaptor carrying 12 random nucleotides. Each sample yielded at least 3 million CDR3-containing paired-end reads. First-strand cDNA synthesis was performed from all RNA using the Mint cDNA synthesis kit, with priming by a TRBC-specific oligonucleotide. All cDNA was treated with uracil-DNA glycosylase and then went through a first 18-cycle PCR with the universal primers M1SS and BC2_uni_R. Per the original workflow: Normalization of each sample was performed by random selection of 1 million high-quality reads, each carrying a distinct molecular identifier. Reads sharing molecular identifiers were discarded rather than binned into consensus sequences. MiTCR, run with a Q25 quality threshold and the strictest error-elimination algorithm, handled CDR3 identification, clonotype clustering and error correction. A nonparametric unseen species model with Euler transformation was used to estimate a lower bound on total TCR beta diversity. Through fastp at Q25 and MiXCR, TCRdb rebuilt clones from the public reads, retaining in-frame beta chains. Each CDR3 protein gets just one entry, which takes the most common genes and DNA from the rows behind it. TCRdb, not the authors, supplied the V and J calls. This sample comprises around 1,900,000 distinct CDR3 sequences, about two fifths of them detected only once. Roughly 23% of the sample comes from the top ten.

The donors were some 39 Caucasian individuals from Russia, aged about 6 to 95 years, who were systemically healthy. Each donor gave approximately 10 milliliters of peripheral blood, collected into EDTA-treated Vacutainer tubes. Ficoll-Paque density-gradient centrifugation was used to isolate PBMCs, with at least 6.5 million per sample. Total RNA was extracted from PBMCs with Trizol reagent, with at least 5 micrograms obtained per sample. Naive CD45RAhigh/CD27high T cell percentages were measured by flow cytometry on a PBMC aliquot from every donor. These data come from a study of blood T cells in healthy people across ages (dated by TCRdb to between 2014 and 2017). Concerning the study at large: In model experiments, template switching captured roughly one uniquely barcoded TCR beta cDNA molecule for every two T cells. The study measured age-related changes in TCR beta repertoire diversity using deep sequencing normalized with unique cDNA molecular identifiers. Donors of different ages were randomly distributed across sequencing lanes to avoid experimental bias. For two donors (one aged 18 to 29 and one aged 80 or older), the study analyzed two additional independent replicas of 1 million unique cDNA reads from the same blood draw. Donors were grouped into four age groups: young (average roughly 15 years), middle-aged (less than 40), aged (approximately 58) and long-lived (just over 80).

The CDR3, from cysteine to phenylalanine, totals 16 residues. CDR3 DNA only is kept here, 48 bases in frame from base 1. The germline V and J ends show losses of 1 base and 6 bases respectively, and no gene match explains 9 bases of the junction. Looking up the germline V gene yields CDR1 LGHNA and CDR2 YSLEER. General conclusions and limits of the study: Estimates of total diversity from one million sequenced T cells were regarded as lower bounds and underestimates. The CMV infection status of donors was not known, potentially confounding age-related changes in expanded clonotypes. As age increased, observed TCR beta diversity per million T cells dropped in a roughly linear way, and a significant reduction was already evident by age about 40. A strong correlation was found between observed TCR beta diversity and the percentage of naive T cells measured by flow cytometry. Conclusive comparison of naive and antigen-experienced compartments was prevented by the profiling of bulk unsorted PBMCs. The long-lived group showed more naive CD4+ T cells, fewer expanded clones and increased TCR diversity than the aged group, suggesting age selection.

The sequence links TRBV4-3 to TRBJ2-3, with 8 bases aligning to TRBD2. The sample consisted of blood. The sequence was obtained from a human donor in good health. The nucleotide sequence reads TGCGCCAGCAGCCAAGGGGCCCAGCGGGGGTGGGATACGCAGTATTTT. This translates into CASSQGAQRGWDTQYF.